These T cell receptor beta chains were read from a single sample in a study of PD-L1 blockade in urothelial cancer. TCRdb's table, derived via immunoSEQ multiplex PCR, lists solely in-frame clones and lacks some. Among 75,000 to 95,000 clones, around four fifths were seen once, and the ten largest hold 6.7%. This sample comprised PBMCs, obtained around atezolizumab (anti-PD-L1) treatment. Source of these receptors: a man in his forties with urothelial cancer. CDR3s include the opening cysteine and the closing phenylalanine or tryptophan. Each record gives: CDR3 DNA, CDR3 protein, D gene, clone size, V gene, J gene. The D gene is left open where the match is weak. Some rows mark clone size as missing; the rest say once, few, many or name a class of expanded clone.

DNA: NA; CDR3: CAWGPGTGRKFF; D: NA; size: NA; V: TRBV30; J: TRBJ1-1
DNA: TGTGCCAGCAGCCGACAGGGGGCGAACACTGAAGCTTTCTTT; CDR3: CASSRQGANTEAFF; D: TRBD1; size: few; V: TRBV7-9; J: TRBJ1-1
DNA: TGTGCCAGCAGTTATTCGCCGGGACTAGCGGCTCAGTACTTC; CDR3: CASSYSPGLAAQYF; D: TRBD2; size: NA; V: TRBV6-6; J: TRBJ2-5
DNA: TGCGCCAGCAGCTTAGGGACACGGGCGACCGAGCAGTACTTC; CDR3: CASSLGTRATEQYF; D: NA; size: NA; V: TRBV5-1; J: TRBJ2-7
DNA: TGTGCCAGCAGTTTATGGGCCCGGGTCAGTGGCTACACCTTC; CDR3: CASSLWARVSGYTF; D: NA; size: NA; V: TRBV28; J: TRBJ1-2
DNA: TGTGCCAGCAGTCGAGCCGGGCGGGGGGCGGCGGAGACCCAGTACTTC; CDR3: CASSRAGRGAAETQYF; D: TRBD2; size: few; V: TRBV4-2; J: TRBJ2-5
DNA: TGCAGCGCCCGGGGGACAGCTAGCACAGATACGCAGTATTTT; CDR3: CSARGTASTDTQYF; D: NA; size: NA; V: TRBV29-1; J: TRBJ2-3
DNA: TGTGCCAGCACTGACGGCGCCTCCGGGCAGCCCCAGCATTTT; CDR3: CASTDGASGQPQHF; D: NA; size: once; V: TRBV6-5; J: TRBJ1-5
DNA: TGTGCCAGCAGGACTTGGAGGGACTATGGCTACACCTTC; CDR3: CASRTWRDYGYTF; D: NA; size: NA; V: TRBV27; J: TRBJ1-2
DNA: TGTGCCAGTAGAACTAGCGGGTCCTACAATGAGCAGTTCTTC; CDR3: CASRTSGSYNEQFF; D: TRBD2; size: NA; V: TRBV19; J: TRBJ2-1
DNA: TGTGCCAGCAGTGAGCAGGGAGGGTCCTATGGCTACACCTTC; CDR3: CASSEQGGSYGYTF; D: NA; size: NA; V: TRBV25-1; J: TRBJ1-2
DNA: TGTGCCAGCTCCTCCGCCCCGGGACTAGCGCTCCAAGAGACCCAGTACTTC; CDR3: CASSSAPGLALQETQYF; D: TRBD2; size: NA; V: TRBV2; J: TRBJ2-5
DNA: TGTGCCAGCAGCTCTGGGACTAGCGGGAAGCCCTCGGGTAATGAGCAGTTCTTC; CDR3: CASSSGTSGKPSGNEQFF; D: TRBD2; size: NA; V: TRBV7-3; J: TRBJ2-1
DNA: TGCGCCAGCAGCTTGGGGGCGGGCAACACTGAAGCTTTCTTT; CDR3: CASSLGAGNTEAFF; D: NA; size: once; V: TRBV5-1; J: TRBJ1-1
DNA: TGTGCCAGCAGCGTAGTTGGACTAGCGGGAGGCGATGAGCAGTTCTTC; CDR3: CASSVVGLAGGDEQFF; D: TRBD2; size: NA; V: TRBV9; J: TRBJ2-1
DNA: TGTGCCATCACCGCGGGAGGGGCCGGCACTGAAGCTTTCTTT; CDR3: CAITAGGAGTEAFF; D: NA; size: once; V: TRBV10-3; J: TRBJ1-1
DNA: TGCAGCGTATCCGGGACTAGCGGCTTTAATGAGCAGTTCTTC; CDR3: CSVSGTSGFNEQFF; D: TRBD2; size: NA; V: TRBV29-1; J: TRBJ2-1
DNA: TGTGCCAGCAGCTTAGCGGGAGGGGCAACCCGATCCTACAATGAGCAGTTCTTC; CDR3: CASSLAGGATRSYNEQFF; D: TRBD2; size: few; V: TRBV11-1; J: TRBJ2-1
DNA: TGTGCCAGCAGCTTGGCGGATCAGCCCCAGCATTTT; CDR3: CASSLADQPQHF; D: NA; size: few; V: TRBV5-6; J: TRBJ1-5
DNA: TGTGCCAGCAGCTTGGCGCTCGAGGACAGGTACTACGAGCAGTACTTC; CDR3: CASSLALEDRYYEQYF; D: TRBD1; size: NA; V: TRBV5-6; J: TRBJ2-7
DNA: TGTGCCTGGACCACTAGCGGGAGGCGAAAAGATACGCAGTATTTT; CDR3: CAWTTSGRRKDTQYF; D: TRBD2; size: NA; V: TRBV30; J: TRBJ2-3
DNA: TGTGCCTGGAGTCAGGGGGGTTTTTATGGCTACACCTTC; CDR3: CAWSQGGFYGYTF; D: TRBD1; size: NA; V: TRBV30; J: TRBJ1-2
DNA: TGTGCCAGCCGTGGCGGGACAGGGATTTCGAGCAATCAGCCCCAGCATTTT; CDR3: CASRGGTGISSNQPQHF; D: TRBD1; size: NA; V: TRBV28; J: TRBJ1-5
DNA: TGTGCCAGCTCAACCCGGACAGCTAACTATGGCTACACCTTC; CDR3: CASSTRTANYGYTF; D: NA; size: NA; V: TRBV18; J: TRBJ1-2
DNA: TGTGCCAGCACGGCTAGCGGGAGGAAGGGGACCTACGAGCAGTACTTC; CDR3: CASTASGRKGTYEQYF; D: TRBD2; size: NA; V: TRBV6-6; J: TRBJ2-7
DNA: TGTGCCAGCACCAGGACAGGGGGCGGGGAGACCCAGTACTTC; CDR3: CASTRTGGGETQYF; D: TRBD1; size: NA; V: TRBV28; J: TRBJ2-5
DNA: TGTGCCAGTAGACGCGAGGAGGCAGTTGCCGGGGAGCTGTTTTTT; CDR3: CASRREEAVAGELFF; D: NA; size: few; V: TRBV19; J: TRBJ2-2
DNA: TGTGCTAGTGGTTTACGGACAGGGGGTAGCACAGATACGCAGTATTTT; CDR3: CASGLRTGGSTDTQYF; D: TRBD1; size: NA; V: TRBV12-5; J: TRBJ2-3
DNA: TGTGCCATCTTATCCGGGAGGGTCGGCTATGGCTACACCTTC; CDR3: CAILSGRVGYGYTF; D: NA; size: NA; V: TRBV28; J: TRBJ1-2
DNA: TGTGCCAGCAGTCTTGGGGGGGGGACTGAAGCTTTCTTT; CDR3: CASSLGGGTEAFF; D: NA; size: NA; V: TRBV6-1; J: TRBJ1-1
DNA: TGTGCCAGCAGTTTTCAGTCTGGAAACACCATATATTTT; CDR3: CASSFQSGNTIYF; D: NA; size: NA; V: TRBV7-8; J: TRBJ1-3
DNA: TGTGCCAGCAGCGTAGGGGTAGCGGGAGGGGTAGGTGAGCAGTTCTTC; CDR3: CASSVGVAGGVGEQFF; D: TRBD2; size: NA; V: TRBV9; J: TRBJ2-1
DNA: TGTGCCAGCAGCGTAGGGCTAGCGGGTTACAATGAGCAGTTCTTC; CDR3: CASSVGLAGYNEQFF; D: TRBD2; size: NA; V: TRBV9; J: TRBJ2-1
DNA: TGCGCCAGCAGCTCCGGGACTAGCGGAGACCTAGATACGCAGTATTTT; CDR3: CASSSGTSGDLDTQYF; D: TRBD2; size: NA; V: TRBV5-1; J: TRBJ2-3
DNA: TGTGCCAGCAGCTTAACACAGGGCGAGACCCAGTACTTC; CDR3: CASSLTQGETQYF; D: NA; size: NA; V: TRBV11-3; J: TRBJ2-5
DNA: TGCAGTGCTAGCTCCCAGGGGCCCCAGCATTTT; CDR3: CSASSQGPQHF; D: NA; size: NA; V: TRBV20-1; J: TRBJ1-5
DNA: TGTGCCACCAGCGGAGACTGGGGGGGGTTAGGAGATACGCAGTATTTT; CDR3: CATSGDWGGLGDTQYF; D: TRBD2; size: NA; V: TRBV15; J: TRBJ2-3
DNA: TGTGCCAGTAGCCCGACTAGCGGGAGCCCATTTGACACCGGGGAGCTGTTTTTT; CDR3: CASSPTSGSPFDTGELFF; D: TRBD2; size: NA; V: TRBV19; J: TRBJ2-2
DNA: TGTGCCAGCAGAACCGGGACAGGGATAGGAAACACTGAAGCTTTCTTT; CDR3: CASRTGTGIGNTEAFF; D: TRBD1; size: NA; V: TRBV2; J: TRBJ1-1